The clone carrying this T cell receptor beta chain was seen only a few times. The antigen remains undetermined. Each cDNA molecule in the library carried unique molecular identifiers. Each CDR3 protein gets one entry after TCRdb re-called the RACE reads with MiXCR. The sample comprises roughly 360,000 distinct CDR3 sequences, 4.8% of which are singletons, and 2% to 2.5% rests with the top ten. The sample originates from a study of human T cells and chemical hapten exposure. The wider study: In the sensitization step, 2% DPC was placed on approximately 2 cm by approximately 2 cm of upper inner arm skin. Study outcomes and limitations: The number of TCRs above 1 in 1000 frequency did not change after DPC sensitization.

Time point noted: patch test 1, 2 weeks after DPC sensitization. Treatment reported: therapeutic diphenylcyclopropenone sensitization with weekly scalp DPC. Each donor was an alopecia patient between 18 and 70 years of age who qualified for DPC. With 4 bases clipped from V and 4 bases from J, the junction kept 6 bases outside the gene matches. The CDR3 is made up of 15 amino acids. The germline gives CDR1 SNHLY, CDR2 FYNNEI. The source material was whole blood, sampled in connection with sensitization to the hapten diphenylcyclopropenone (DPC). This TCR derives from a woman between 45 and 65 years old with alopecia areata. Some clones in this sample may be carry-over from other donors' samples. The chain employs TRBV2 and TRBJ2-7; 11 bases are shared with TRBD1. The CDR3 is CASSGWTGGEYEQYF. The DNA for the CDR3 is TGTGCCAGCAGTGGATGGACAGGGGGCGAGTACGAGCAGTACTTC.